These 29 T cell receptor beta chains were all obtained from the same sample, sequenced in a study of T cell changes during pregnancy in multiple sclerosis. The repertoire was sequenced with immunoSEQ multiplex PCR; TCRdb's copy has only in-frame clones and lacks some. The profile covers 65,000 to 75,000 clones, with roughly 90% appearing a single time and approximately 1.5% taken by the ten largest. The sequencing used peripheral blood, collected in the second trimester of pregnancy. Receptor source: a female donor with multiple sclerosis, enrolled in a pregnancy study.

The chain employs TRBV30 and TRBJ2-3; 14 nucleotides align to TRBD2. The CDR3 is 14 amino acids. Trimming cost V 5 bases and J 8 bases; bases outside gene matches: 6. Per germline, CDR1 GTSNPN and CDR2 SVGIG (reference sequence). DNA for the CDR3: TGTGCCTGGCGACTAGCGGGAGGGCTGGGTACGCAGTATTTT. Protein sequence: CAWRLAGGLGTQYF.

CDR3 residues: CASSFRGSNEQFF. DNA for the CDR3: TGTGCCAGCAGCTTCAGGGGATCCAATGAGCAGTTCTTC. V is TRBV7-3 and J is TRBJ2-1, with D perhaps TRBD1 (6 bases). Trimming took 3 bases from V and 6 from J, leaving 9 bases between them. The CDR3 covers 13 residues. Germline V gives CDR1 SGHTA, CDR2 FQGTGA.

This chain joins TRBV5-4 and TRBJ2-4; TRBD1 might be the D (6 bases). The CDR3 is 17 amino acids. The germline V gene encodes CDR1 SGHNT and CDR2 YYREEE (reference sequence). Trimming cost V 4 bases and J 0 bases, with 17 bases left between them. CDR3 residues: CASSVDSFQLAKNIQYF. The CDR3 DNA sequence: TGTGCCAGCAGCGTGGACAGCTTCCAACTAGCCAAAAACATTCAGTACTTC.

The chain couples TRBV19 to TRBJ2-7; weak D call: TRBD2 (5 bases). CDR1 LNHDA and CDR2 SQIVND come from the germline V gene (reference sequence). The V end was cut by 2 bases, the J end by 2 bases, with 7 bases between. This CDR3 comprises 13 residues. CDR3 nucleotide sequence: TGTGCCAGTAGTATAATGGGAGCCTACGAGCAGTACTTC. This codes for CASSIMGAYEQYF.

The CDR3 DNA follows: TGTGCCAGTAGTATAGTAAGGGGTAGGACAGGGGGCAGTCGGAATCAGCCCCAGCATTTT. Protein: CASSIVRGRTGGSRNQPQHF. The rearrangement joins TRBV19 to TRBJ1-5; 11 bases are shared with TRBD1. V lost 1 base, J lost 4 bases, and 15 bases stayed unmatched. Germline CDR1 and CDR2: LNHDA and SQIVND (reference sequence). The CDR3 spans 20 residues.

The chain combines TRBV7-6 with TRBJ1-1; 9 bases fit TRBD1. Germline CDR1 and CDR2: SGHVS and FNYEAQ. V shed 5 bases and J 6 bases; nucleotides not matched to a gene: 4. This CDR3 has 13 amino acids. CDR3 coding DNA: TGTGCCAGCAGCGTACAGGGGGCCCCTGAAGCTTTCTTT. Translating gives CASSVQGAPEAFF.

Only one count was recorded for this clone. The DNA of the CDR3 is TGCGCCAGCAGCTTAGGGACAGGGGGTGAAGCTTTCTTT. It yields the protein CASSLGTGGEAFF. The rearrangement uses TRBV5-1 and TRBJ1-1; 11 bases are a match to TRBD1. CDR3 length: 13 residues. The V segment lost 2 bases and the J segment 7 bases; nucleotides outside the gene matches: 1. Germline CDR1 SGHRS, CDR2 YFSETQ.

This chain uses TRBV5-4 with TRBJ2-4, with TRBD1 identical over 7 bases. This CDR3 has 14 amino acids. V trimming: 5 bases; J trimming: 5 bases; junction bases outside the gene matches: 7. Germline CDR1 reads SGHNT; CDR2 reads YYREEE (reference sequence). The chain's CDR3 is CASRGTGTENIQYF. CDR3 nucleotides: TGTGCCAGCAGGGGGACCGGGACAGAAAACATTCAGTACTTC.

This chain connects TRBV19 to TRBJ2-5; D unresolved. CDR1 is LNHDA and CDR2 is SQIVND in the germline V gene (reference sequence). Trimming stripped 5 bases from V and 3 bases from J, with 7 bases between. CDR3 length equals 12 residues. CDR3 loop: CASSDMKETQYF. In DNA, the CDR3 is TGTGCCAGTAGTGACATGAAAGAGACCCAGTACTTC.

The J gene is TRBJ1-1, the V gene TRBV10-3; a possible D gene is TRBD1 (6 bases). Trimming pared 0 bases from V and 2 bases from J, leaving 16 bases between. The CDR3 extends over 17 amino acids. Looked up from germline, CDR1 is ENHRY and CDR2 is SYGVKD. CDR3 in DNA: TGTGCCATCAGTGAGTCTAAATCGCAGGGGAGCAACACTGAAGCTTTCTTT. It specifies CAISESKSQGSNTEAFF.

V and J are TRBV7-8 and TRBJ2-2; D ambiguous. Germline loops: CDR1 SGHVS, CDR2 FQNEAQ. The CDR3 runs to 14 residues. V shed 5 bases and J shed 6 bases, with 13 bases lying between them. DNA for the CDR3: TGTGCCAGCAGCCCGAGGTCCGTCCCCGGGGAGCTGTTTTTT. Residues: CASSPRSVPGELFF.

The V call is TRBV30, the J call TRBJ2-7; TRBD1 aligns across 8 bases. In germline, CDR1 is GTSNPN, CDR2 SVGIG (reference sequence). This CDR3 is built from 16 residues. Trimming removed 4 bases from V and 3 bases from J; junction bases left unmatched: 14. The CDR3 here is CAWNLGGRGQFYEQYF. CDR3 in DNA: TGTGCCTGGAACTTAGGGGGCAGGGGGCAGTTCTACGAGCAGTACTTC.

The V call is TRBV6-6, the J call TRBJ2-3, with 8 nucleotides matching TRBD2. Germline CDR1 and CDR2: MNHNY and SVGAGI (reference sequence). V was clipped by 6 bases and J by 4 bases; unmatched bases: 6. This CDR3 is built from 14 residues. The CDR3 reads CASSPGGGPDTQYF. CDR3 nucleotide sequence: TGTGCCAGCAGCCCCGGGGGGGGCCCAGATACGCAGTATTTT.

The rearrangement links TRBV6-4 to TRBJ2-3; 10 bases map to TRBD2. CDR1 and CDR2 (germline): MRHNA, SNTAGT. The junction had 11 bases not matched to a gene; V was cut back by 6 bases and J by 5 bases. The length of the CDR3 is 16 residues. CDR3 DNA: TGTGCCAGCAGCCTGGAGCTAGCGGGAGATATAGATACGCAGTATTTT. It is translated as CASSLELAGDIDTQYF.

V and J are TRBV7-2 and TRBJ1-5; 8 nucleotides align to TRBD1. Unmatched junction bases numbered 6, after V lost 4 bases and J lost 1 base. The CDR3 length is 16 residues. Germline V gene sequence: CDR1 SGHTA, CDR2 FQGNSA. The chain's CDR3 is CASSYLGQVSNQPQHF. In DNA, the CDR3 is TGTGCCAGCAGCTATTTGGGACAGGTCAGCAATCAGCCCCAGCATTTT. The whole variable domain, filled in from reference TRBV7-2 and TRBJ1-5, reads GAGVSQSPSNKVTEKGKDVELRCDPISGHTALYWYRQSLGQGLEFLIYFQGNSAPDKSGLPSDRFSAERTGGSVSTLTIQRTQQEDSAVYLCASSYLGQVSNQPQHFGDGTRLSIL.

This rearrangement joins TRBV28 to TRBJ1-3; D possibly corresponds to TRBD1 (5 bases). The ends were cut back, 2 bases at V and 8 bases at J, with 19 bases in the middle. Germline assignment: CDR1 MDHEN and CDR2 SYDVKM. This CDR3 is 16 amino acids long. CDR3 residues: CASSLGGTAGGHTIYF. CDR3 DNA sequence: TGTGCCAGCAGTTTAGGGGGGACGGCCGGTGGCCACACCATATATTTT. The full variable domain, completed using reference TRBV28 and TRBJ1-3, is DVKVTQSSRYLVKRTGEKVFLECVQDMDHENMFWYRQDPGLGLRLIYFSYDVKMKEKGDIPEGYSVSREKKERFSLILESASTNQTSMYLCASSLGGTAGGHTIYFGEGSWLTVV.

The gene calls are TRBV6-5 and TRBJ2-5; D ambiguous. This CDR3 contains 11 residues. Deletions cut 7 bases from V and 5 bases from J, with 8 bases between. Germline CDR1 and CDR2: MNHEY and SVGAGI. The DNA of the CDR3 is TGTGCCAGCACCAATGGCGAGACCCAGTACTTC. Protein: CASTNGETQYF.

This clone was detected once. V usage is TRBV27 and J usage is TRBJ1-1, with 10 bases lining up with TRBD1. The CDR3 is 13 amino acids. The junction had 8 bases not matched to a gene; V was cut back by 9 bases and J by 7 bases. Germline V gene lookup returns CDR1 MNHEY and CDR2 SMNVEV (reference sequence). The CDR3, as DNA: TGTGCCAGTACCGGACAGGGGGTGGGTGAAGCTTTCTTT. Protein sequence: CASTGQGVGEAFF.

CDR3 sequence: CASSLVRSEQYF. The CDR3 DNA reads TGTGCCAGCAGCTTGGTGCGATCCGAGCAGTACTTC. The chain uses TRBV5-6 and TRBJ2-7; D is uncertain. Trimming pared 0 bases from V and 6 bases from J, leaving 7 bases between. This CDR3 spans 12 amino acids. In germline, CDR1 is SGHDT, CDR2 YYEEEE.

The CDR3 loop is CSVEWAANQPQHF. As DNA, the CDR3 is TGCAGCGTTGAATGGGCAGCTAATCAGCCCCAGCATTTT. This chain links TRBV29-1 with TRBJ1-5; D call uncertain. Germline V gene data show CDR1 as SQVTM and CDR2 as ANQGSEA. V gave up 2 bases and J gave up 4 bases, with 9 bases separating them. The CDR3 extends over 13 amino acids.

The chain is built from TRBV6-6 and TRBJ2-7; no clear D. The CDR3 has 12 residues. V dropped 7 bases and J dropped 1 base, with 8 bases sitting between them. Germline V gives CDR1 MNHNY, CDR2 SVGAGI (reference sequence). The CDR3 DNA follows: TGTGCCAGCATGAGAGATTCCTACGAGCAGTACTTC. This encodes CASMRDSYEQYF.

The CDR3, as DNA: TGTGCCAGCAGTTTTCAGGCGGGGAATTCACCCCTCCACTTT. Translating it yields CASSFQAGNSPLHF. The rearrangement uses TRBV28 and TRBJ1-6, with unresolved D. Looked up from germline, CDR1 is MDHEN and CDR2 is SYDVKM. V lost 3 bases to trimming and J lost 7 bases, with 10 bases between them. The CDR3 has 14 residues.

V is TRBV4-3 and J is TRBJ2-7; D might be TRBD1 (5 bases). In germline, CDR1 is LGHNA, CDR2 YSLEER. V lost 4 bases and J 3 bases, leaving 16 bases between the germline ends. This CDR3 spans 15 amino acids. In DNA form, the CDR3 reads TGCGCCAGCAGCCGCAAGATGGACAAGAACTACGAGCAGTACTTC. Translating gives CASSRKMDKNYEQYF.

This sequence joins TRBV7-2 and TRBJ2-7, with D possibly TRBD2 on 6 matching bases. V lost 2 bases, J lost 2 bases, and 13 bases lay in between. This CDR3 has 15 residues. Germline values: CDR1 SGHTA, CDR2 FQGNSA. CDR3 DNA sequence: TGTGCCAGCAGCTTATGGGCTAGCGAAGCCTACGAGCAGTACTTC. Protein sequence: CASSLWASEAYEQYF.

This chain joins TRBV5-1 and TRBJ2-1; weak D call: TRBD1 (5 bases). The CDR3 is made up of 15 amino acids. V was shortened by 4 bases and J by 4 bases, with 15 bases between the two germline ends. Per germline, CDR1 SGHRS and CDR2 YFSETQ. The CDR3 bases are TGCGCCAGCAGCGTACGACAGACGTCATACAATGAGCAGTTCTTC. Translated, it gives CASSVRQTSYNEQFF.

The chain combines TRBV7-9 with TRBJ2-7, with 7 bases that match TRBD1. This CDR3 region has 15 residues. The V gene's germline CDR1 is SEHNR and CDR2 FQNEAQ (reference sequence). The trim removed 4 bases at V and 5 bases at J, leaving 11 bases unmatched. Here the CDR3 reads CASSSGYRGTDEQYF. The CDR3 DNA sequence: TGTGCCAGCAGCTCCGGCTACAGGGGAACGGACGAGCAGTACTTC.

The chain recombines TRBV10-3 with TRBJ2-7; 9 bases are a match to TRBD2. CDR3 length equals 15 residues. V was pared by 8 bases and J by 2 bases, with 10 bases of the junction left unmatched. Germline V gives CDR1 ENHRY, CDR2 SYGVKD. The CDR3: CAIRGDASGTYEQYF. CDR3 sequence (DNA): TGTGCCATCCGGGGGGACGCTAGCGGGACCTACGAGCAGTACTTC.

The chain uses TRBV4-2 and TRBJ2-3, with 8 bases matching TRBD2. The junction had 6 bases not matched to a gene; V was cut back by 4 bases and J by 0 bases. The CDR3 is 16 amino acids. The germline CDR1 and CDR2 sequences are LGHNA and YNFKEQ. CDR3 in DNA: TGTGCCAGCAGCCTCGTTAGCGGGGCTAGCACAGATACGCAGTATTTT. Amino acid sequence: CASSLVSGASTDTQYF.

The chain links TRBV28 to TRBJ2-5; possibly TRBD1 for D (5 bases). Germline V gene sequence: CDR1 MDHEN, CDR2 SYDVKM. There are 13 residues in the CDR3. V was pared by 5 bases and J by 2 bases, with 9 bases between. DNA for the CDR3: TGTGCCAGCAGTCCCTCAGGGCAAGAGACCCAGTACTTC. This translates into CASSPSGQETQYF. Full variable domain (outside the CDR3, taken from reference TRBV28 and TRBJ2-5): DVKVTQSSRYLVKRTGEKVFLECVQDMDHENMFWYRQDPGLGLRLIYFSYDVKMKEKGDIPEGYSVSREKKERFSLILESASTNQTSMYLCASSPSGQETQYFGPGTRLLVL.